Presented here are 32 T cell receptor beta chains from one specimen sequenced in a study of blood T cell repertoires in COVID-19. Method: immunoSEQ multiplex PCR; TCRdb's copy keeps in-frame clones and lacks some. The profile covers 350,000 or so clones, with approximately 89% appearing a single time and just under 4% taken by the ten largest. The sequenced sample was peripheral blood. These receptors originate from a woman aged 55-69 years with COVID-19, enrolled during active disease.

The chain uses TRBV19 and TRBJ1-1, with 7 bases matching TRBD1. This CDR3 comprises 15 residues. J was trimmed by 4 bases and V by 5 bases; bases with no gene match: 10. Germline V gene sequence: CDR1 LNHDA, CDR2 SQIVND (reference sequence). Written as DNA, the CDR3 is TGTGCCAGTAGTGAATCCGGGACAGATTTCACTGAAGCTTTCTTT. Encoded protein: CASSESGTDFTEAFF.

The rearrangement links TRBV3-1 (or the pseudogene TRBV3-2) to TRBJ1-3; D remains ambiguous. Germline V gene data show CDR1 as LGHDT and CDR2 as YNNKEL (reference sequence). V was cut by 4 bases and J by 0 bases, with 7 bases left in between. The CDR3 has 14 amino acids. The CDR3 bases are TGTGCCAGCAGCCCACATAACTCTGGAAACACCATATATTTT. Amino acid sequence: CASSPHNSGNTIYF.

The J gene is TRBJ1-5, the V gene TRBV2; 8 bases fit TRBD1. Per germline, CDR1 SNHLY and CDR2 FYNNEI. The CDR3 is made up of 13 amino acids. The trim removed 6 bases at V and 9 bases at J, leaving 7 bases unmatched. The CDR3 is CASSGQGALPQHF. DNA of the CDR3: TGTGCCAGCAGCGGACAGGGTGCTCTGCCCCAGCATTTT.

V is TRBV5-6 and J is TRBJ1-1, with unresolved D. The germline V gene has CDR1 SGHDT and CDR2 YYEEEE. V lost 0 bases to trimming and J lost 9 bases, with 6 bases between them. The CDR3 runs 11 residues. The CDR3 sequence is CASSLGRQAFF. The CDR3 DNA sequence: TGTGCCAGCAGCTTGGGCAGGCAAGCTTTCTTT.

The chain employs TRBV6-6 and TRBJ1-4, with a tentative D call TRBD1 (6 bases). Trimming pared 5 bases from V and 8 bases from J, leaving 12 bases between. This CDR3 has 13 residues. The germline V gene has CDR1 MNHNY and CDR2 SVGAGI (reference sequence). This chain's CDR3 is CASSRETGEKLFF. CDR3 DNA sequence: TGTGCCAGCAGTCGAGAGACAGGAGAAAAACTGTTTTTT.

J is TRBJ1-2 and V is TRBV12-5; 7 bases align to TRBD1. The trim removed 5 bases at V and 8 bases at J, leaving 14 bases unmatched. Germline CDR1 LGHNT, CDR2 FRNRAP. The length of the CDR3 is 15 residues. The CDR3 DNA is TGTGCTAGTGGTCCGGAACAGGGGTTTGGGAGAGGCTACACCTTC. This gives the protein CASGPEQGFGRGYTF.

DNA for the CDR3: TGTGCCAGCGACGATGGCGGCCTAGGCACAGATACGCAGTATTTT. Its translation is CASDDGGLGTDTQYF. The chain recombines TRBV6-5 with TRBJ2-3; D uncertain. Germline V CDR1 and CDR2: MNHEY, SVGAGI. The CDR3 extends over 15 amino acids. V lost 8 bases and J 1 base, leaving 16 bases between the germline ends.

This sequence joins TRBV9 and TRBJ1-2; D unclear. Deletions cut 0 bases from V and 8 bases from J, with 11 bases between. This CDR3 is built from 13 residues. The germline V gene encodes CDR1 SGDLS and CDR2 YYNGEE. In DNA form, the CDR3 reads TGTGCCAGCAGCGTAGATTTTTCTGGCGGCTACACCTTC. Protein sequence: CASSVDFSGGYTF. The entire variable domain, with the rest obtained from reference TRBV9 and TRBJ1-2, is as follows: DSGVTQTPKHLITATGQRVTLRCSPRSGDLSVYWYQQSLDQGLQFLIQYYNGEERAKGNILERFSAQQFPDLHSELNLSSLELGDSALYFCASSVDFSGGYTFGSGTRLTVV.

This sequence joins TRBV5-1 and TRBJ2-5; perhaps TRBD2 as D (6 bases). CDR1 SGHRS and CDR2 YFSETQ come from the germline V gene. Trimming stripped 2 bases from V and 5 bases from J, with 13 bases between. The CDR3 runs to 14 residues. For the CDR3, the DNA is TGCGCCAGCAGCTTAAAACTAGCCCCCGAGACCCAGTACTTC. This codes for CASSLKLAPETQYF.

V gene TRBV3-1 (or the pseudogene TRBV3-2) combines with J gene TRBJ1-2, with D perhaps TRBD1 (5 bases). Germline assignment: CDR1 LGHDT and CDR2 YNNKEL (reference sequence). CDR3 size: 15 residues. Trimming removed 0 bases from V and 4 bases from J, with 12 bases in between. CDR3 coding DNA: TGTGCCAGCAGCCAAGAGGGGGGTCTGATCTATGGCTACACCTTC. Protein product: CASSQEGGLIYGYTF.

V is TRBV5-1 and J is TRBJ1-2; D call uncertain. Trimming shortened V by 1 base and J by 12 bases, and 13 bases separated the two germline ends. Germline V gene data show CDR1 as SGHRS and CDR2 as YFSETQ. The CDR3 has 12 residues. CDR3 loop: CASSLSGDLDTF. For the CDR3, the DNA is TGCGCCAGCAGCTTGTCCGGGGATCTGGACACCTTC.

The chain uses TRBV19 and TRBJ1-2; no reliable D call. Trimming pared 9 bases from V and 0 bases from J, leaving 17 bases between. CDR1 and CDR2 (germline): LNHDA, SQIVND (reference sequence). This CDR3 region has 15 residues. CDR3 in amino acids: CASLPRPNSNYGYTF. The CDR3 DNA reads as TGTGCCAGCCTCCCCAGGCCGAATTCTAACTATGGCTACACCTTC.

The chain links TRBV7-8 to TRBJ1-1; 8 bases map to TRBD1. This CDR3 contains 13 residues. V lost 4 bases and J lost 6; bases outside the gene matches: 4. From germline, CDR1 is SGHVS and CDR2 FQNEAQ. CDR3 DNA sequence: TGTGCCAGCAGCTGGACAGGGAGCGCTGAAGCTTTCTTT. Translated: CASSWTGSAEAFF.

This sequence joins TRBV4-1 and TRBJ2-7; 9 nucleotides match TRBD1. V shed 5 bases, J shed 3 bases, and the junction held 8 bases outside the gene matches. There are 15 residues in the CDR3. Germline V gene lookup returns CDR1 MGHRA and CDR2 YSYEKL. The CDR3 spells CASSETPGQGYEQYF. Here the CDR3 DNA reads TGCGCCAGCAGCGAGACGCCGGGACAGGGCTACGAGCAGTACTTC.

This clone was seen only once. In nucleotides, the CDR3 is TGTGCCAGCAGCTTGGGCAGGGCTAACATTCAGTACTTC. Encoded protein: CASSLGRANIQYF. This chain links TRBV7-8 with TRBJ2-4, with D perhaps matching TRBD1 (5 bases). The CDR3 spans 13 residues. V lost 3 bases to trimming and J lost 7 bases, with 10 bases between them. Germline CDR1 SGHVS, CDR2 FQNEAQ.

The genes are TRBV18 and TRBJ1-1; D unclear. Trimming removed 3 bases at V and 3 bases at J, with 14 bases between. The germline V gene encodes CDR1 KGHSH and CDR2 LQKENI. CDR3 length: 15 amino acids. DNA for the CDR3: TGTGCCAGCTCACCCAGAAAGACGGACTACACTGAAGCTTTCTTT. This gives the protein CASSPRKTDYTEAFF.

This sequence joins TRBV20-1 and TRBJ2-3; 8 bases align to TRBD1. This CDR3 has 11 amino acids. V was pared by 8 bases and J by 4 bases, with 2 bases of the junction left unmatched. The germline V gene encodes CDR1 DFQATT and CDR2 SNEGSKA (reference sequence). The CDR3 nucleotides are TGCAGTTTACAGGGGGCAGATACGCAGTATTTT. Its translation: CSLQGADTQYF.

The V and J genes are TRBV4-1 and TRBJ2-1, with 8 bases identical to TRBD2. In germline, CDR1 is MGHRA, CDR2 YSYEKL. V trimming: 3 bases; J trimming: 7 bases; junction bases outside the gene matches: 8. The length of the CDR3 is 15 residues. Written as DNA, the CDR3 is TGCGCCAGCAGCCACCGGTTGGGACTAGATAATGAGCAGTTCTTC. Translation: CASSHRLGLDNEQFF.

In its sample, this clone was seen once. The gene calls are TRBV28 and TRBJ1-2; possibly TRBD1 for D (5 bases). The CDR3 consists of 14 residues. Germline CDR1 reads MDHEN; CDR2 reads SYDVKM. V was pared by 6 bases and J by 4 bases, with 15 bases between. Here the CDR3 reads CASREGGTTYGYTF. CDR3 coding DNA: TGTGCCAGCAGGGAGGGAGGGACCACCTATGGCTACACCTTC.

The chain couples TRBV13 to TRBJ2-7, with 10 bases aligning to TRBD1. Germline CDR1 PRHDT, CDR2 FYEKMQ (reference sequence). The CDR3 is 16 amino acids. V shed 2 bases and J 6 bases; nucleotides not matched to a gene: 10. The CDR3: CASSLWGQGSPGEQYF. For the CDR3, the DNA is TGTGCCAGCAGCTTATGGGGACAGGGGTCCCCCGGCGAGCAGTACTTC. Full variable domain (remainder filled in from reference TRBV13 and TRBJ2-7): AAGVIQSPRHLIKEKRETATLKCYPIPRHDTVYWYQQGPGQDPQFLISFYEKMQSDKGSIPDRFSAQQFSDYHSELNMSSLELGDSALYFCASSLWGQGSPGEQYFGPGTRLTVT.

The V and J genes are TRBV19 and TRBJ2-4, with 7 bases matching TRBD1. V lost 6 bases, J lost 0 bases, and 11 bases stayed unmatched. Germline CDR1 and CDR2: LNHDA and SQIVND (reference sequence). This CDR3 region has 17 residues. This chain's CDR3 is CASSPDRDLLAKNIQYF. CDR3 DNA: TGTGCCAGTAGCCCCGACAGGGATCTACTAGCCAAAAACATTCAGTACTTC.

The CDR3 is CASSIDRGGANTEAFF. The CDR3 nucleotides read TGTGCCAGTAGTATAGATCGGGGAGGGGCGAACACTGAAGCTTTCTTT. The genes are TRBV19 and TRBJ1-1; tentative D call: TRBD1 (5 bases). The CDR3 consists of 16 residues. Per germline, CDR1 LNHDA and CDR2 SQIVND (reference sequence). V lost 0 bases, J lost 1 base, and 12 bases lay in between.

The V call is TRBV3-1 (or the pseudogene TRBV3-2), the J call TRBJ1-5; D possibly corresponds to TRBD1 (5 bases). This CDR3 comprises 15 residues. Deletions cut 4 bases from V and 5 bases from J, with 15 bases between. Germline loops: CDR1 LGHDT, CDR2 YNNKEL (reference sequence). CDR3 region: CASSLSWGGYQPQHF. The DNA for the CDR3 is TGTGCCAGCAGCCTCTCGTGGGGGGGTTATCAGCCCCAGCATTTT.

The chain combines TRBV5-6 with TRBJ2-5; no clear D. The V gene's germline CDR1 is SGHDT and CDR2 YYEEEE. The CDR3 sequence is 14 residues long. Trimming shortened V by 4 bases and J by 4 bases, and 14 bases separated the two germline ends. The chain's CDR3 is CASSDVGLGETQYF. As DNA, the CDR3 is TGTGCCAGCAGCGATGTGGGCCTTGGAGAGACCCAGTACTTC.

The chain combines TRBV5-4 with TRBJ1-1, with 9 bases identical to TRBD1. Trimming at V came to 0 bases and at J to 6 bases, leaving 3 bases not matched to a gene. This CDR3 spans 14 amino acids. The germline V gene encodes CDR1 SGHNT and CDR2 YYREEE (reference sequence). CDR3 in amino acids: CASSLGGQGPEAFF. The CDR3 coding sequence is TGTGCCAGCAGCTTGGGGGGACAGGGACCTGAAGCTTTCTTT.

The gene calls are TRBV5-6 and TRBJ1-4, with D possibly matching TRBD1 (6 bases). The germline V gene has CDR1 SGHDT and CDR2 YYEEEE. The CDR3 totals 14 residues. V lost 3 bases and J 6 bases, leaving 12 bases between the germline ends. In DNA, the CDR3 is TGTGCCAGCAGCTGGGGGGGCCGGGATGAAAAACTGTTTTTT. Protein: CASSWGGRDEKLFF.

The rearrangement uses TRBV5-5 and TRBJ2-3; possibly TRBD1 for D (5 bases). The CDR3 extends over 15 amino acids. V was trimmed by 4 bases and J by 4 bases, leaving 16 bases between them. CDR1 and CDR2 (germline): SGHKS, YYEKEE (reference sequence). This chain's CDR3 is CASSPGPVGPDTQYF. The CDR3 bases are TGTGCCAGCAGCCCCGGACCAGTGGGGCCAGATACGCAGTATTTT.

The CDR3 sequence: CASSWTGGNEKLFF. The DNA of the CDR3 is TGTGCCAGCAGCTGGACAGGGGGGAATGAAAAACTGTTTTTT. The J gene is TRBJ1-4, the V gene TRBV7-9; TRBD1 aligns across 10 bases. After removal of 4 bases from V and 5 bases from J, the junction contained 1 base not matched to a gene. Germline-derived CDR1 and CDR2 are SEHNR and FQNEAQ (reference sequence). CDR3 length equals 14 residues.

In regard to this clone: The sample holds other DNA sequences that translate to the same CDR3. J is TRBJ1-1 and V is TRBV12-3 or TRBV12-4; 9 bases line up with TRBD1. The CDR3 has 13 residues. V dropped 6 bases and J dropped 1; count of bases not matched to a gene: 0. For the CDR3, the DNA is TGTGCCAGCAGGGGACAGGGGAACACTGAAGCTTTCTTT. It yields the protein CASRGQGNTEAFF.

This clone turned up a few times. The J gene is TRBJ1-2, the V gene TRBV9, with D possibly matching TRBD1 (6 bases). Germline CDR1 SGDLS, CDR2 YYNGEE. V shed 2 bases and J shed 8 bases, with 16 bases lying between them. The CDR3 is 14 amino acids. The CDR3 sequence is CASSVWGGSQGYTF. The CDR3 DNA sequence: TGTGCCAGCAGCGTCTGGGGGGGCTCGCAAGGCTACACCTTC.

This chain links TRBV28 with TRBJ2-5; possibly TRBD1 for D (8 bases). Germline loops: CDR1 MDHEN, CDR2 SYDVKM. CDR3 length: 19 amino acids. Trimming stripped 6 bases from V and 0 bases from J, with 26 bases between. Here the CDR3 DNA reads TGTGCCAGCAGCCGTGACCGACGACAGGGGAGGGGAGACCAAGAGACCCAGTACTTC. It yields the protein CASSRDRRQGRGDQETQYF.

This clone was observed once. This sequence joins TRBV5-1 and TRBJ2-1, with a weak D call TRBD1 (6 bases). V lost 3 bases, J lost 2 bases, and 12 bases lay in between. Germline values: CDR1 SGHRS, CDR2 YFSETQ. The CDR3 has 15 amino acids. The CDR3 DNA is TGCGCCAGCAGCTGGGCCGGGGACACCTACAATGAGCAGTTCTTC. This encodes CASSWAGDTYNEQFF.